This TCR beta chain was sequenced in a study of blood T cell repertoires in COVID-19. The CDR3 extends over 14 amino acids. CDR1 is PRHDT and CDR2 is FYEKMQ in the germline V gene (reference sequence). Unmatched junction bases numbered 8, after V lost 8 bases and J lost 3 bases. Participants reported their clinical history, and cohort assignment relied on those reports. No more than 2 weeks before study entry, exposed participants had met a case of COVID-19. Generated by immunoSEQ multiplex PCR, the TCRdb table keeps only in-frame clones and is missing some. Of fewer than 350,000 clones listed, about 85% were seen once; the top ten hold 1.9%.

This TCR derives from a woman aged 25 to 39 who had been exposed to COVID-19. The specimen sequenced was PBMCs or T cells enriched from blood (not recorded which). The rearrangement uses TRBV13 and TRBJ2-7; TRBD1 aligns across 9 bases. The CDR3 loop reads CASAFRDRVYEQYF. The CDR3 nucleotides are TGTGCCAGCGCCTTTCGGGACAGGGTCTACGAGCAGTACTTC.